This entry concerns a single T cell receptor beta chain. This clonotype was counted only a few times. The target of this receptor is not known. Base qualities are not provided; no much larger clone lies one nucleotide away. This sample is part of a study of blood T cells in healthy people across ages (dated by TCRdb to about 2015). Background for the entire study: Template switching captured roughly one uniquely barcoded TCR beta cDNA molecule per two T cells in model experiments. To track age-related changes in TCR beta repertoire diversity, the study relied on deep sequencing normalized with unique cDNA molecular identifiers. Donors were grouped into four age groups: young (average roughly 16 years), middle-aged (39), aged (around 60) and long-lived (approximately 82). To avoid experimental bias, donors of different ages were spread randomly across the sequencing lanes. The study analyzed two additional independent replicas of 1 million unique cDNA reads from the same blood draw for two donors, one aged 18 to 30 and one aged 80 or older. Broad study findings and their caveats: Because profiling used bulk unsorted PBMCs, naive and antigen-experienced compartments could not be compared conclusively. Because the CMV infection status of the donors was unknown, age-related changes in expanded clonotypes may potentially have been confounded. As age increased, observed TCR beta diversity per million T cells dropped in a roughly linear way, and a significant reduction was already evident by age about 40. A strong correlation was found between observed TCR beta diversity and the percentage of naive T cells measured by flow cytometry. Compared with the aged group, the long-lived group had more naive CD4+ T cells, fewer expanded clones and increased TCR diversity, a pattern suggesting age selection. Estimates of total diversity from one million sequenced T cells were regarded as lower bounds and underestimates.

Trimming takes 4 bases from V and 7 bases from J, and the germline ends sit 16 bases apart. From the cysteine through the phenylalanine, the CDR3 covers 15 amino acids. Of all the DNA, just the CDR3 is kept, 45 bases in frame from base 1. Taken from the germline V gene, the CDR1 and CDR2 loops are KGHDR and SFDVKD. The library was produced with 5' RACE. Instrument on record: Illumina HiSeq 2500. A second PCR of roughly 7 to 11 cycles was performed with a sample-barcoded 5' primer and a J-beta primer mix. Each TCR beta cDNA molecule received a unique molecular identifier from a template-switch 5' adaptor carrying 12 random nucleotides. Each sample yielded at least 2.5 million CDR3-containing paired-end reads. The Mint cDNA synthesis kit, primed by a TRBC-specific oligonucleotide, was used to synthesize first-strand cDNA from all RNA. All cDNA was treated with uracil-DNA glycosylase and then went through a first 18-cycle PCR with the universal primers M1SS and BC2_uni_R. In the paper's pipeline: Each sample was normalized by randomly selecting 1 million high-quality reads, each carrying a distinct molecular identifier. Instead of being binned into consensus sequences, reads that shared molecular identifiers were thrown out. CDR3 identification, clonotype clustering and error correction used MiTCR with a Q25 quality threshold and the strictest error-elimination algorithm. A nonparametric unseen species model with Euler transformation was used to estimate lower-bound total TCR beta diversity. TCRdb ran its own pipeline on the public reads, namely fastp trimming at Q25 and MiXCR clone calling, and kept in-frame beta chains. A single entry per CDR3 protein holds the most common genes and DNA from its merged rows. TCRdb's processing, not the study's, gives the V and J calls here. The sample table shows around 1,000,000 distinct CDR3 sequences, and approximately 38% are seen once. The ten largest clonotypes hold under 15% of the sample.

The 39 donors, aged about 6 to 90 years, were systemically healthy Caucasian individuals from Russia. Each donor gave ten milliliters of peripheral blood, collected into EDTA-treated Vacutainer tubes. PBMCs were isolated by Ficoll-Paque density-gradient centrifugation, with at least 7 million obtained per sample. Total RNA, at least 6 micrograms per sample, was extracted from PBMCs with Trizol reagent. For every donor, an aliquot of PBMCs went through flow cytometry to measure the percentages of naive CD45RAhigh/CD27high T cells. The source of this sequence is a man younger than 30 in good health. The specimen sequenced was blood. The chain was built from TRBV24-1 and TRBJ2-1; no D gene can be assigned with confidence. The nucleotide sequence reads as follows: TGTGCCACCAGTGAAGAACACCGCGGCTTTAATGAGCAGTTCTTC. Translated, this is CATSEEHRGFNEQFF.